The 7 T cell receptor beta chains reported below all come from one sample, sequenced in a study of blood T cell repertoires in COVID-19 (dated by TCRdb to the early 2020s). Libraries were constructed by the immunoSEQ multiplex PCR assay. In its TCRdb copy, this immuneACCESS table keeps in-frame sequences only and misses some clones. Where compared with another copy, unresolved V genes explain less than half of these, and the others have no known cause. Recorded for this sample are 250,000 to 300,000 clones; roughly 85% of them occurred a single time. Roughly 5.3% of the sample comes from the top ten. Sequencing was done on a sample of peripheral blood. The receptors were sampled from a man between 50 and 59 years old with active or convalescent COVID-19.

The chain links TRBV13 to TRBJ2-7; 8 bases are a match to TRBD1. Germline trimming cut 8 bases from V and 3 bases from J; bases unmatched to any gene: 9. CDR1 is PRHDT and CDR2 is FYEKMQ in the germline V gene (reference sequence). CDR3 length: 14 residues. Here the CDR3 reads CASGGQEDYYEQYF. The CDR3 region has the DNA TGTGCCAGCGGGGGACAGGAGGATTACTACGAGCAGTACTTC.

V and J are TRBV7-2 and TRBJ2-1; D is undetermined. Germline assignment: CDR1 SGHTA and CDR2 FQGNSA. CDR3 length: 13 amino acids. V was trimmed by 5 bases and J by 0 bases, leaving 5 bases between them. Here the CDR3 reads CASSAYSYNEQFF. CDR3 sequence (DNA): TGTGCCAGCAGCGCCTACTCCTACAATGAGCAGTTCTTC.

The V and J genes are TRBV10-3 and TRBJ1-1; no definite D call. V was pared by 0 bases and J by 1 base, with 6 bases between. Germline loops: CDR1 ENHRY, CDR2 SYGVKD. This CDR3 contains 14 residues. CDR3 loop: CAISESPGNTEAFF. CDR3 bases: TGTGCCATCAGTGAGTCCCCAGGGAACACTGAAGCTTTCTTT.

The chain joins TRBV4-2 to TRBJ2-1; a weak D match, TRBD2 (6 bases). Germline values: CDR1 LGHNA, CDR2 YNFKEQ. V lost 0 bases, J lost 9 bases, and 9 bases lay in between. The CDR3 loop spans 13 amino acids. CDR3 in amino acids: CASSQDVGGEQFF. Written as DNA, the CDR3 is TGTGCCAGCAGCCAAGATGTGGGAGGTGAGCAGTTCTTC.

The gene calls are TRBV19 and TRBJ1-5; D unclear. The CDR3 extends over 15 amino acids. The germline V gene has CDR1 LNHDA and CDR2 SQIVND (reference sequence). V lost 2 bases and J lost 4, with 12 bases in between. The chain's CDR3 is CASSINARMNQPQHF. The DNA of the CDR3 is TGTGCCAGTAGTATAAATGCCAGGATGAATCAGCCCCAGCATTTT.

The V and J genes are TRBV30 and TRBJ2-5; 13 bases map to TRBD2. This CDR3 has 15 residues. The junction had 12 bases not matched to a gene; V was cut back by 7 bases and J by 7 bases. Germline V gene lookup returns CDR1 GTSNPN and CDR2 SVGIG (reference sequence). The CDR3 bases are TGTGCCTTCCTACTAGCGGGAGGGCGAAAGGGGACCCAGTACTTC. This encodes CAFLLAGGRKGTQYF.

The CDR3 DNA reads TGTGCCAGCAGGGGGAGCGGCACCGGGGAGCTGTTTTTT. Residues: CASRGSGTGELFF. J is TRBJ2-2 and V is TRBV2; D might be TRBD2 (5 bases). The CDR3 runs 13 residues. Germline lookup yields CDR1 SNHLY and CDR2 FYNNEI. Trimming cost V 6 bases and J 4 bases, with 9 bases left between them.